This T cell receptor (beta chain) was profiled in a study of blood T cell repertoires in COVID-19. J was trimmed by 5 bases and V by 7 bases; bases with no gene match: 13. The CDR3 spans 16 residues. Germline V gene sequence: CDR1 SGHDT, CDR2 YYEEEE. Enrolled through a virtual design, the participants were between 18 and 89 years of age and came from about two dozen US areas. Categorization into cohorts depended on clinical history that participants reported. Authors' data handling: Amplified reference gene primers provided the basis for estimating nucleated cell counts. Measured with immunoSEQ multiplex PCR; TCRdb has only the in-frame clones, and not every one. From that table come the V and J calls and clone size; the DNA was used to work out D and trimming. There are about 180,000 clones in the sample; 89% occur only once, and 2% to 2.5% lies in the top ten.

The TCR was taken from a woman in her thirties or forties with acute COVID-19. Specimen: PBMCs or T cells enriched from blood (not recorded which). This chain joins TRBV5-6 and TRBJ2-3; 10 bases fit TRBD2. CDR3 bases: TGTGCCAGCGCGCCCCCCCCAGCGGGAGGGATAGATACGCAGTATTTT. It encodes CASAPPPAGGIDTQYF.